The clone carrying this T cell receptor (beta chain) showed up many times. V gave up 0 bases and J gave up 4 bases, with 10 bases separating them. The CDR3 totals 14 residues. CDR1 SGDLS and CDR2 YYNGEE come from the germline V gene. This entry is derived from a study of T cells after yellow fever vaccination. TCRdb fed the 5' RACE reads into MiXCR, producing one record per CDR3 protein. This sample carries 90,000 to 150,000 distinct CDR3 sequences, roughly 6.8% of them seen once, and the ten largest clones take over 2.5%. The source material was CD4+ T cells sorted from PBMCs, sampled about 49 days after the first yellow fever vaccination. This clonotype originated in a young man who received the YFV17D yellow fever vaccine. This rearrangement joins TRBV9 to TRBJ1-1; D is ambiguous. The CDR3 protein is CASSVDGRSTEAFF. The CDR3, as DNA: TGTGCCAGCAGCGTAGACGGACGCAGCACTGAAGCTTTCTTT.